This T cell receptor beta chain comes out of a study of identifying expanded T cells in peripheral blood. Broader study findings: Technical replicates showed approximately 1.2 changed clones; approximately 2 weeks around 15; four weeks 19. Two-week clone count variance significantly increased as total template count grew.

For this clone: What it recognizes is unknown.

Profiling relied on immunoSEQ multiplex PCR, and the TCRdb table lists in-frame clones only, not all of them. Among about 100,000 clones listed, roughly 89% were seen once. During the collection period, no donor immune events like infections were recorded. The sample comprised blood. The receptor was isolated from a person aged 18 to 75 in good health.

The CDR3 region has the DNA TGCGCCAGCAGCCAAGCCTTCACTAGCGGGGGGGCCTATGAGCAGTTCTTC. This codes for CASSQAFTSGGAYEQFF. The chain carries TRBV4-3 and TRBJ2-1; 13 bases match TRBD2. Germline V lookup: CDR1 LGHNA, CDR2 YSLEER. The V segment lost 1 base and the J segment 8 bases; nucleotides outside the gene matches: 8. The CDR3 runs to 17 residues.